Each of the 25 T cell receptor beta chains below was sequenced from the same sample in a study of cytomegalovirus exposure and HLA in healthy donors. The data were produced by immunoSEQ multiplex PCR, yet TCRdb's version contains in-frame clones alone and is incomplete. The data contain 200,000 to 250,000 clones, approximately 83% of them singletons. Specimen: PBMCs. The source is a woman aged 25-40 years in good health and CMV-seropositive.

This rearrangement joins TRBV30 to TRBJ1-4; no firm D call. Germline CDR1 and CDR2: GTSNPN and SVGIG (reference sequence). V lost 5 bases and J 0 bases, leaving 10 bases between the germline ends. The CDR3 is 14 amino acids. CDR3 in amino acids: CAWASTSTNEKLFF. The CDR3 nucleotides are TGTGCCTGGGCTAGCACTTCAACTAATGAAAAACTGTTTTTT.

This chain links TRBV30 with TRBJ1-1; D call uncertain. CDR3 length: 10 amino acids. Germline values: CDR1 GTSNPN, CDR2 SVGIG (reference sequence). With 0 bases removed from V and 8 bases from J, the gap between germline ends came to 4 bases. CDR3 nucleotide sequence: TGTGCCTGGAGTGTGAAGGAAGCTTTCTTT. This sequence encodes CAWSVKEAFF.

On this clone itself: One end of the junction does not line up with germline, which may come from a read error. V gene TRBV4-1 combines with J gene TRBJ1-2; D remains unclear. The CDR3 spans 15 residues. Germline V lookup: CDR1 MGHRA, CDR2 YSYEKL. CDR3 sequence reads: CASSQVGRRPSGYTF. The CDR3, as DNA: TGCGCCAGCAGTCAAGTGGGTAGGCGGCCCTCTGGCTACACCTTC.

The V and J genes are TRBV28 and TRBJ2-7; D ambiguous. The CDR3 is 12 residues long. Per the germline V gene, CDR1 is MDHEN and CDR2 is SYDVKM. V shed 6 bases and J shed 2 bases, with 8 bases lying between them. This CDR3 is CASSTETYEQYF. The CDR3 DNA follows: TGTGCCAGCAGCACGGAGACCTACGAGCAGTACTTC.

This chain uses TRBV2 with TRBJ1-4; tentatively, D is TRBD1 (5 bases). Looked up from germline, CDR1 is SNHLY and CDR2 is FYNNEI. CDR3 length: 16 amino acids. V dropped 4 bases and J dropped 7 bases, with 19 bases sitting between them. The CDR3 sequence is CASSVSHDRPFEKLFF. In DNA, the CDR3 is TGTGCCAGCAGTGTATCCCACGACAGACCTTTTGAAAAACTGTTTTTT.

V usage is TRBV6-1 and J usage is TRBJ2-7; 9 bases are a match to TRBD1. The junction had 3 bases not matched to a gene; V was cut back by 3 bases and J by 3 bases. CDR1 and CDR2 (germline): MNHNS, SASEGT. The CDR3 is made up of 14 amino acids. Written as DNA, the CDR3 is TGTGCCAGCAGTGAGAGGACAGGGGACTACGAGCAGTACTTC. Its translation is CASSERTGDYEQYF.

V usage is TRBV6-5 and J usage is TRBJ2-1, with a tentative D call TRBD2 (5 bases). Germline CDR1 and CDR2: MNHEY and SVGAGI. Trimming pared 2 bases from V and 2 bases from J, leaving 7 bases between. The CDR3 has 14 amino acids. The CDR3 DNA is TGTGCCAGCAGTTACATGGGAGCCTACAATGAGCAGTTCTTC. Protein sequence: CASSYMGAYNEQFF.

The V gene is TRBV27, the J gene TRBJ2-7; D is possibly TRBD2 (5 bases). Trimming stripped 5 bases from V and 2 bases from J, with 13 bases between. CDR1 and CDR2 from the germline V gene are MNHEY and SMNVEV (reference sequence). The CDR3 loop spans 14 amino acids. The CDR3 loop reads CASSDNSATYEQYF. Here the CDR3 DNA reads TGTGCCAGCAGTGATAATAGCGCCACCTACGAGCAGTACTTC.

This clone appeared once. The V gene is TRBV2, the J gene TRBJ2-7; the match to TRBD1 covers 10 bases. The germline V gene encodes CDR1 SNHLY and CDR2 FYNNEI. This CDR3 region has 15 residues. J gave up 0 bases and V 7 bases, and 6 bases lay outside the gene matches. The CDR3 DNA follows: TGTGCCAGCAAATACCGGGACAGGGGCTCCTACGAGCAGTACTTC. Its translation: CASKYRDRGSYEQYF.

About this clone itself: Additional DNA sequences in this sample encode the identical CDR3. J is TRBJ1-5 and V is TRBV19; D is ambiguous. The germline V and J ends were trimmed by 3 bases and 3 bases, with 3 bases remaining between them. Germline CDR1 LNHDA, CDR2 SQIVND (reference sequence). The CDR3 contains 12 residues. The CDR3 bases are TGTGCCAGTAGTATTCTCAATCAGCCCCAGCATTTT. Amino acid sequence: CASSILNQPQHF. Complete variable domain (other parts from reference TRBV19 and TRBJ1-5): DGGITQSPKYLFRKEGQNVTLSCEQNLNHDAMYWYRQDPGQGLRLIYYSQIVNDFQKGDIAEGYSVSREKKESFPLTVTSAQKNPTAFYLCASSILNQPQHFGDGTRLSIL.

V is TRBV4-1 and J is TRBJ1-2; D is perhaps TRBD1 (5 bases). Germline-derived CDR1 and CDR2 are MGHRA and YSYEKL. This CDR3 has 12 amino acids. V was pared by 3 bases and J by 7 bases, with 9 bases between. In nucleotides, the CDR3 is TGCGCCAGCAGCCAGGGGCGACGTGGCTACACCTTC. Protein sequence: CASSQGRRGYTF.

V and J are TRBV13 and TRBJ2-7; 15 bases are shared with TRBD2. CDR1 and CDR2 from the germline V gene are PRHDT and FYEKMQ (reference sequence). Trimming cost V 5 bases and J 7 bases; bases outside gene matches: 12. There are 17 residues in the CDR3. CDR3 region: CASSPGLAGGSRSEQYF. The DNA of the CDR3 is TGTGCCAGCAGCCCCGGACTAGCGGGAGGGTCTAGAAGTGAGCAGTACTTC.

This chain uses TRBV15 with TRBJ2-5; the D gene is possibly TRBD2 (5 bases). V dropped 1 base and J dropped 5 bases, with 29 bases sitting between them. The CDR3 length is 20 residues. Germline CDR1 reads LNHNV; CDR2 reads YYDKDF (reference sequence). CDR3 protein: CATSRVRRLTLIPTRETQYF. The CDR3 nucleotides read TGTGCCACCAGCAGAGTCCGACGACTAACCCTGATCCCGACGAGGGAGACCCAGTACTTC.

This clone was observed a handful of times. The gene calls are TRBV19 and TRBJ2-7; D tentatively fits TRBD1 or TRBD2 (5 bases each). Trimming stripped 5 bases from V and 0 bases from J, with 17 bases between. Germline values: CDR1 LNHDA, CDR2 SQIVND (reference sequence). This CDR3 has 16 amino acids. The CDR3 region has the DNA TGTGCCAGTAGTGTATCGTCGGGGCTCAGCTCCTACGAGCAGTACTTC. Its translation: CASSVSSGLSSYEQYF.

The CDR3 loop reads CASSKGTNEQFF. In nucleotides, the CDR3 is TGCGCCAGCAGTAAGGGTACGAATGAGCAGTTCTTC. The rearrangement joins TRBV5-1 to TRBJ2-1; D remains ambiguous. This CDR3 is built from 12 residues. CDR1 is SGHRS and CDR2 is YFSETQ in the germline V gene. V shed 5 bases and J shed 7 bases, with 10 bases lying between them.

The chain joins TRBV5-4 to TRBJ2-5; TRBD2 agrees at 13 bases. The CDR3 loop spans 16 amino acids. V dropped 4 bases and J dropped 2; count of bases not matched to a gene: 5. The germline V gene encodes CDR1 SGHNT and CDR2 YYREEE (reference sequence). DNA of the CDR3: TGTGCCAGCAGCCGGTGGACTAGCGGGAGTCAAGAGACCCAGTACTTC. This sequence encodes CASSRWTSGSQETQYF.

The rearrangement uses TRBV2 and TRBJ2-7; D is unresolved. V was clipped by 7 bases and J by 3 bases, with 16 bases between them. Germline assignment: CDR1 SNHLY and CDR2 FYNNEI. CDR3 length: 14 amino acids. This chain's CDR3 is CASTDPLINYEQYF. CDR3 DNA: TGTGCCAGCACGGACCCACTTATTAACTACGAGCAGTACTTC.

CDR3 sequence (DNA): TGTGCCAGCAGTCGAAGCGGGAAGAGTCAAGAGACCCAGTACTTC. Translating gives CASSRSGKSQETQYF. The rearrangement links TRBV27 to TRBJ2-5; TRBD2 agrees at 7 bases. CDR3 size: 15 residues. Trimming cost V 5 bases and J 2 bases; bases outside gene matches: 8. Germline lookup yields CDR1 MNHEY and CDR2 SMNVEV (reference sequence).

This rearrangement joins TRBV7-8 to TRBJ2-1, with a tentative D call TRBD1 (6 bases). CDR1 and CDR2 from the germline V gene are SGHVS and FQNEAQ. Deletions cut 6 bases from V and 1 base from J, with 19 bases between. CDR3 length: 17 amino acids. The CDR3 region is CASSPTEETGSYNEQFF. The CDR3 coding sequence is TGTGCCAGCAGTCCCACCGAGGAAACAGGGTCCTACAATGAGCAGTTCTTC.

The rearrangement uses TRBV4-1 and TRBJ1-5, with D unresolved. This CDR3 is 15 amino acids long. From germline, CDR1 is MGHRA and CDR2 YSYEKL. V was pared by 4 bases and J by 1 base, with 11 bases between. CDR3 in amino acids: CASSPSQESNQPQHF. DNA for the CDR3: TGCGCCAGCAGCCCGAGCCAGGAAAGCAATCAGCCCCAGCATTTT.

This clone came up once. This chain connects TRBV5-4 to TRBJ2-7; 9 bases are a match to TRBD2. This CDR3 is built from 14 residues. V was clipped by 0 bases and J by 7 bases; unmatched bases: 5. The V gene's germline CDR1 is SGHNT and CDR2 YYREEE (reference sequence). CDR3 nucleotide sequence: TGTGCCAGCAGCTTGGCGGGGCTAGCGGGAGAGCAGTACTTC. It yields the protein CASSLAGLAGEQYF.

This clone was seen more than once but under ten times. One end of the junction fails to match germline, which may point to a read error. V and J are TRBV7-7 and TRBJ1-5, with D unresolved. The CDR3 has 13 amino acids. Germline V gene sequence: CDR1 SSHAT, CDR2 FNYEAQ (reference sequence). The CDR3 DNA reads TGTGCTAGCAGCTTAGGTCCCTTACAGCCCCAGCATTTT. Its protein is CASSLGPLQPQHF.

The CDR3 spells CASSKAGRIECSENYGYTF. In DNA, the CDR3 is TGTGCCAGCAGCAAGGCAGGCAGAATTGAATGTAGTGAAAACTATGGCTACACCTTC. The rearrangement uses TRBV5-7 and TRBJ1-2; D is unresolved. TRBV5-7 carries the ORF label, with uncertain function. CDR3 length: 19 amino acids. Trimming took off 4 bases at V and 2 bases at J, with 27 bases between the two ends.

This rearrangement joins TRBV27 to TRBJ1-1; no reliable D call. The germline V gene encodes CDR1 MNHEY and CDR2 SMNVEV (reference sequence). Trimming took off 4 bases at V and 5 bases at J, with 14 bases between the two ends. This CDR3 is built from 14 residues. CDR3 sequence (DNA): TGTGCCAGCAGTTGGGCAGGCCCCTCGACTGAAGCTTTCTTT. Translation gives CASSWAGPSTEAFF.

The table lists this clone with a count of one. The V call is TRBV15, the J call TRBJ2-1; D gene unclear. V was trimmed by 0 bases and J by 11 bases, leaving 8 bases between them. The CDR3 totals 12 residues. Per the germline V gene, CDR1 is LNHNV and CDR2 is YYDKDF (reference sequence). The chain's CDR3 is CATSRELRQQFF. CDR3 DNA sequence: TGTGCCACCAGCAGAGAATTGCGGCAGCAGTTCTTC.